This TCR beta chain was documented in a study of OX40 agonist ivuxolimab in advanced cancers. Study as a whole: Three patients got partial responses; one had hepatocellular carcinoma and two had cutaneous melanoma.

Patients were excluded for autoimmune disease history or systemic immunosuppression. The sampling schedule covered blood at baseline, cycle 4 day 1, and cycle 7 day 1. The method was immunoSEQ multiplex PCR; TCRdb's version includes in-frame clones alone and lacks a portion of them. The sample has about 64,000 clones; around 83% are singletons. Sequenced here: CD4+ or CD8+ T cells sorted from blood, sampled in a trial of the OX40 agonist ivuxolimab. The sequence was obtained from an adult with an advanced solid tumor such as melanoma, head and neck, liver or kidney cancer.

This CDR3 is CASSRYRDQGVYNEQFF. CDR3 in DNA: TGTGCCAGCAGCAGGTACCGGGACCAGGGGGTTTACAATGAGCAGTTCTTC. The chain uses TRBV7-9 and TRBJ2-1; 7 bases are a match to TRBD1. Germline values: CDR1 SEHNR, CDR2 FQNEAQ (reference sequence). The CDR3 contains 17 residues. J was trimmed by 4 bases and V by 5 bases; bases with no gene match: 14.